The 28 T cell receptor beta chains below come from one sample, sequenced in a study of vaccination effects on CD4 cells after COVID-19. Clones were sequenced by immunoSEQ multiplex PCR, and TCRdb holds only the in-frame ones, with some missing. The data hold over 45,000 clones, with more than 60% observed a single time. Which antigens these TCRs recognize remains unknown. Before any sequencing was done, the ViraFEST assay used viral peptide pools to expand antigen-specific CD4+ T cells. CD4+ T cells were isolated after roughly nine days of culture. All vaccine recipients tested negative for nucleocapsid antibodies and had never contracted SARS-CoV-2 infection. Material: CD4+ T cells from PBMCs cultured with SARS-CoV-2 spike peptides, obtained before COVID-19 vaccination. These receptors were taken from a human donor who received a COVID-19 vaccine.

The chain carries TRBV15 and TRBJ2-5, with TRBD2 matching over 13 bases. The trim removed 3 bases at V and 5 bases at J, leaving 6 bases unmatched. The CDR3 runs to 16 residues. CDR1 is LNHNV and CDR2 is YYDKDF in the germline V gene (reference sequence). In nucleotides, the CDR3 is TGTGCCACCAGCAGGAGGACTAGCGGGAGCTGGGAGACCCAGTACTTC. This codes for CATSRRTSGSWETQYF.

This clone was counted a single time. The V and J genes are TRBV14 and TRBJ1-2; TRBD1 matches 7 bases. The V gene end was trimmed by 7 bases and the J gene end by 4 bases; junction bases not matched to a gene: 6. The CDR3 sequence is 13 residues long. Germline V gene lookup returns CDR1 SGHDN and CDR2 FVKESK. The chain's CDR3 is CASTRDRGYGYTF. In DNA, the CDR3 is TGTGCCAGCACCCGGGACAGAGGCTATGGCTACACCTTC.

The chain links TRBV7-8 to TRBJ1-6; unclear D gene. Germline V CDR1 and CDR2: SGHVS, FQNEAQ. This CDR3 spans 15 amino acids. V lost 5 bases and J lost 5, with 13 bases in between. This CDR3 reads CASSPEIKHNSPLHF. The CDR3 region has the DNA TGTGCCAGCAGCCCGGAAATAAAGCATAATTCACCCCTCCACTTT.

The chain is built from TRBV4-3 and TRBJ2-2, with D unresolved. This CDR3 is built from 15 residues. CDR1 and CDR2 from the germline V gene are LGHNA and YSLEER. V was clipped by 0 bases and J by 4 bases, with 9 bases between them. This CDR3 reads CASSQEVSPTGELFF. In nucleotides, the CDR3 is TGCGCCAGCAGCCAAGAAGTCAGCCCCACCGGGGAGCTGTTTTTT.

The rearrangement links TRBV19 to TRBJ2-7, with D maybe TRBD2 (5 bases). Between the trimmed V and J ends, which lost 4 bases and 3 bases, there was a span of 13 bases. The CDR3 has 14 residues. The germline V gene encodes CDR1 LNHDA and CDR2 SQIVND (reference sequence). CDR3 sequence: CASSRDGLNYEQYF. The CDR3 nucleotides are TGTGCCAGTAGTAGGGATGGACTGAACTACGAGCAGTACTTC.

The CDR3 spells CAWSIGTGSGYTF. Written as DNA, the CDR3 is TGTGCCTGGAGTATAGGGACAGGGAGCGGCTACACCTTC. V and J are TRBV30 and TRBJ1-2; 9 nucleotides line up with TRBD1. CDR1 and CDR2 (germline): GTSNPN, SVGIG (reference sequence). The V and J ends lost 2 bases and 8 bases, in that order; junction bases with no gene match: 6. This CDR3 spans 13 amino acids. The whole variable domain, remainder taken from reference TRBV30 and TRBJ1-2, is SQTIHQWPATLVQPVGSPLSLECTVEGTSNPNLYWYRQAAGRGLQLLFYSVGIGQISSEVPQNLSASRPQDRQFILSSKKLLLSDSGFYLCAWSIGTGSGYTFGSGTRLTVV.

This chain connects TRBV10-3 to TRBJ1-5; perhaps TRBD1 as D (5 bases). Trimming removed 0 bases at V and 9 bases at J, with 15 bases between. In germline, CDR1 is ENHRY, CDR2 SYGVKD. The CDR3 is 15 amino acids. This CDR3 reads CAISESGQSTLPQHF. CDR3 in DNA: TGTGCCATCAGTGAGTCGGGGCAGTCCACCTTGCCCCAGCATTTT.

This chain uses TRBV27 with TRBJ2-2; 13 nucleotides agree with TRBD2. The CDR3 is 17 amino acids. Germline CDR1 MNHEY, CDR2 SMNVEV (reference sequence). With V trimmed by 6 bases and J by 3 bases, 7 bases remained unmatched. The CDR3 loop is CASRTKGLAGYTGELFF. DNA of the CDR3: TGTGCCAGCAGGACTAAGGGACTAGCGGGATACACCGGGGAGCTGTTTTTT.

In its sample, this clone was seen a few times. This chain joins TRBV6-5 and TRBJ1-1, with D possibly matching TRBD1 (5 bases). CDR1 is MNHEY and CDR2 is SVGAGI in the germline V gene. V gave up 8 bases and J gave up 5 bases, with 12 bases separating them. The CDR3 extends over 12 amino acids. CDR3: CASRGVNTEAFF. As DNA, the CDR3 is TGTGCCAGCCGGGGGGTAAATACTGAAGCTTTCTTT.

The chain carries TRBV19 and TRBJ1-2, with 7 bases lining up with TRBD1. Germline V gives CDR1 LNHDA, CDR2 SQIVND (reference sequence). The junction had 9 bases not matched to a gene; V was cut back by 6 bases and J by 2 bases. The CDR3 is 15 residues long. CDR3 sequence reads: CASRNLKTGNYGYTF. In DNA, the CDR3 is TGTGCCAGTAGGAACTTAAAGACAGGGAACTATGGCTACACCTTC.

The chain carries TRBV28 and TRBJ2-3, with D perhaps being TRBD1 or TRBD2 (5 bases each). Per germline, CDR1 MDHEN and CDR2 SYDVKM. V lost 8 bases, J lost 1 base, and 10 bases lay in between. The CDR3 sequence is 13 residues long. The CDR3 region has the DNA TGTGCCAGCGGGACCCGTGGCACAGATACGCAGTATTTT. Protein sequence: CASGTRGTDTQYF.

The chain is built from TRBV7-2 and TRBJ2-1; D may be TRBD1 or TRBD2 (6 bases each). The CDR3 runs 15 residues. Germline lookup yields CDR1 SGHTA and CDR2 FQGNSA. Trimming shortened V by 5 bases and J by 9 bases, and 20 bases separated the two germline ends. This CDR3 reads CASSPGGGGLSEQFF. For the CDR3, the DNA is TGTGCCAGCAGCCCAGGAGGTGGGGGGCTCAGTGAGCAGTTCTTC.

The chain employs TRBV13 and TRBJ1-6; weak D call: TRBD1 (6 bases). V lost 5 bases, J lost 7 bases, and 21 bases lay in between. In germline, CDR1 is PRHDT, CDR2 FYEKMQ (reference sequence). The CDR3 is 17 amino acids. The DNA of the CDR3 is TGTGCCAGCAGCCTCCCGACAGGAGGGGTGAGCAATTCACCCCTCCACTTT. Its translation is CASSLPTGGVSNSPLHF.

The CDR3 DNA sequence: TGTGCCAGCAGCCCCGGGACGGGCGGCTACGAGCAGTACTTC. Translated: CASSPGTGGYEQYF. The V gene is TRBV7-3, the J gene TRBJ2-7, with D perhaps TRBD1 or TRBD2 (5 bases each). Trimming removed 5 bases at V and 3 bases at J, with 14 bases between. The germline CDR1 and CDR2 sequences are SGHTA and FQGTGA. The CDR3 loop spans 14 amino acids.

The chain employs TRBV18 and TRBJ2-7; perhaps TRBD2 as D (5 bases). The germline gives CDR1 KGHSH, CDR2 LQKENI. The CDR3 totals 14 residues. Trimming stripped 2 bases from V and 7 bases from J, with 15 bases between. The DNA for the CDR3 is TGTGCCAGCTCACCAGACACGGGAATGGAGGAGCAGTACTTC. The encoded protein is CASSPDTGMEEQYF.

The chain employs TRBV3-1 (or the pseudogene TRBV3-2) and TRBJ1-4; D gene ambiguous. Looked up from germline, CDR1 is LGHDT and CDR2 is YNNKEL (reference sequence). The V end lost 4 bases, the J end lost 8 bases, and 17 bases lay between the germline ends. The CDR3 has 15 residues. CDR3 sequence (DNA): TGTGCCAGCAGCCCAGGTTTAGGGTTTCGAGAAAAACTGTTTTTT. Its translation is CASSPGLGFREKLFF.

This clone has just one count. The chain couples TRBV6-5 to TRBJ1-4, with D perhaps matching TRBD1 (5 bases). Per germline, CDR1 MNHEY and CDR2 SVGAGI. Trimming removed 6 bases at V and 4 bases at J, with 12 bases between. The CDR3 totals 14 residues. The CDR3: CASRPTGDNEKLFF. The DNA for the CDR3 is TGTGCCAGCAGACCGACGGGGGATAATGAAAAACTGTTTTTT.

The V gene is TRBV7-9, the J gene TRBJ2-7; 8 bases align to TRBD1. CDR3 length: 12 residues. Per germline, CDR1 SEHNR and CDR2 FQNEAQ (reference sequence). After removal of 3 bases from V and 5 bases from J, the junction contained 0 bases not matched to a gene. CDR3 sequence (DNA): TGTGCCAGCAGCTTGGACAGGGACGAGCAGTACTTC. Its protein is CASSLDRDEQYF.

The J gene is TRBJ1-5, the V gene TRBV7-8; 9 bases map to TRBD1. V lost 10 bases and J lost 3; bases outside the gene matches: 4. Germline V gives CDR1 SGHVS, CDR2 FQNEAQ. The CDR3 runs to 13 residues. The chain's CDR3 is CATGTGINQPQHF. CDR3 bases: TGTGCCACCGGGACAGGGATCAATCAGCCCCAGCATTTT.

CDR3 nucleotides: TGTGCCAGCAGCGCGGGACAGGGGGCGAACCAAGAGACCCAGTACTTC. This translates into CASSAGQGANQETQYF. V and J are TRBV9 and TRBJ2-5; 12 bases agree with TRBD1. Germline V gene data show CDR1 as SGDLS and CDR2 as YYNGEE. This CDR3 spans 16 amino acids. V lost 3 bases to trimming and J lost 0 bases; unmatched junction nucleotides: 3.

The chain is built from TRBV14 and TRBJ2-3, with D possibly matching TRBD2 (6 bases). This CDR3 has 17 residues. The ends were cut back, 5 bases at V and 4 bases at J, with 22 bases in the middle. Looked up from germline, CDR1 is SGHDN and CDR2 is FVKESK. The CDR3 loop is CASSAALGLMGADTQYF. The CDR3 nucleotides are TGTGCCAGCAGCGCCGCCTTGGGACTCATGGGGGCAGATACGCAGTATTTT. Complete variable domain (other parts from reference TRBV14 and TRBJ2-3): EAGVTQFPSHSVIEKGQTVTLRCDPISGHDNLYWYRRVMGKEIKFLLHFVKESKQDESGMPNNRFLAERTGGTYSTLKVQPAELEDSGVYFCASSAALGLMGADTQYFGPGTRLTVL.

The chain combines TRBV9 with TRBJ2-7; TRBD1 aligns across 7 bases. This CDR3 has 15 residues. The junction had 8 bases not matched to a gene; V was cut back by 0 bases and J by 5 bases. Germline values: CDR1 SGDLS, CDR2 YYNGEE. CDR3 DNA sequence: TGTGCCAGCAGCGTAGTAGGGAGACAGGGTGACGAGCAGTACTTC. This translates into CASSVVGRQGDEQYF.

The genes are TRBV27 and TRBJ1-1; the D is unclear. The CDR3 is 11 amino acids. Trimming removed 6 bases from V and 5 bases from J, with 7 bases in between. Per germline, CDR1 MNHEY and CDR2 SMNVEV (reference sequence). Here the CDR3 DNA reads TGTGCCAGCAGGGAGGGAACTGAAGCTTTCTTT. It codes for CASREGTEAFF.

This clone was seen only a few times. V gene TRBV4-2 combines with J gene TRBJ1-6; D not certain. This CDR3 is built from 15 residues. Germline CDR1 and CDR2: LGHNA and YNFKEQ. Trimming pared 4 bases from V and 5 bases from J, leaving 12 bases between. The CDR3 here is CASSRTAGDNSPLHF. The CDR3 DNA sequence: TGTGCCAGCAGCCGAACTGCAGGCGATAATTCACCCCTCCACTTT.

The chain carries TRBV5-1 and TRBJ2-1; no clear D gene. Germline V gene data show CDR1 as SGHRS and CDR2 as YFSETQ. V was cut by 3 bases and J by 10 bases, with 14 bases left in between. The CDR3 is made up of 13 amino acids. The DNA of the CDR3 is TGCGCCAGCAGCTCACACTACCTATCCGAGCAGTTCTTC. Protein sequence: CASSSHYLSEQFF.

This chain connects TRBV11-1 to TRBJ2-2; D call uncertain. V gave up 0 bases and J gave up 0 bases, with 8 bases separating them. The CDR3 extends over 16 amino acids. Germline CDR1 SGHAT, CDR2 FQDESV (reference sequence). The CDR3: CASSLAGTANTGELFF. CDR3 sequence (DNA): TGTGCCAGCAGCTTAGCGGGTACTGCGAACACCGGGGAGCTGTTTTTT. The whole variable domain, remainder taken from reference TRBV11-1 and TRBJ2-2, is EAEVAQSPRYKITEKSQAVAFWCDPISGHATLYWYRQILGQGPELLVQFQDESVVDDSQLPKDRFSAERLKGVDSTLKIQPAELGDSAMYLCASSLAGTANTGELFFGEGSRLTVL.

J is TRBJ2-5 and V is TRBV10-3; 11 nucleotides match TRBD2. Germline V gene sequence: CDR1 ENHRY, CDR2 SYGVKD. This CDR3 contains 15 residues. J lost 1 base, V lost 4 bases, and 2 bases had no gene match. This CDR3 is CAISAGTSGQETQYF. The CDR3 DNA is TGTGCCATCAGTGCCGGGACTAGCGGCCAAGAGACCCAGTACTTC.

The rearrangement uses TRBV12-3 or TRBV12-4 and TRBJ1-2; D gene uncertain. V lost 3 bases, J lost 3 bases, and 2 bases lay in between. The CDR3 spans 11 residues. Here the CDR3 reads CASSFHYGYTF. In nucleotides, the CDR3 is TGTGCCAGCAGTTTTCACTATGGCTACACCTTC.